Listed below are T cell receptor beta chains from one sample, sequenced in a study of cytomegalovirus exposure and HLA in healthy donors. The repertoire was sequenced with immunoSEQ multiplex PCR; TCRdb's copy has only in-frame clones and lacks some. The sample has about 160,000 clones, 75% to 80% seen once; the top ten hold over 2%. Sequencing was carried out using PBMCs. The receptors were sampled from a woman aged 40 to 50 in good health and CMV-seropositive. Each CDR3 is given with its conserved first and last residue. A D gene is named only where the DNA matches it firmly. Clone size is not always given. Where it is, it says once, few, many or a class for expanded clones.

V gene	clone size	D gene	J gene	CDR3 protein	CDR3 DNA
TRBV7-2	-	-	TRBJ1-1	CASSLVQGPGAFF	TGTGCCAGCAGCTTAGTCCAGGGGCCAGGGGCTTTCTTT
TRBV30	-	TRBD1	TRBJ1-6	CAWMTGTGMASPLHF	TGTGCCTGGATGACAGGGACAGGGATGGCTTCACCCCTCCACTTT
TRBV29-1	-	TRBD2	TRBJ2-5	CSVAPGLSMGETQYF	TGCAGCGTAGCCCCGGGACTATCCATGGGGGAGACCCAGTACTTC
TRBV5-1	-	-	TRBJ1-1	CASSLALGRGMNTEAFF	TGCGCCAGCAGCTTGGCCCTAGGGAGGGGCATGAACACTGAAGCTTTCTTT
TRBV5-6	-	-	TRBJ1-5	CASSLAYTQPQHF	TGTGCCAGCAGCTTGGCCTATACTCAGCCCCAGCATTTT
TRBV11-3	once	-	TRBJ1-1	CASSSGSREAFF	TGTGCCAGCAGCTCCGGGTCCCGGGAAGCTTTCTTT
TRBV7-9	-	-	TRBJ1-2	CASSLTGETNYGYTF	TGTGCCAGCAGCCTTACAGGAGAGACTAACTATGGCTACACCTTC
TRBV11-2	-	TRBD2	TRBJ2-4	CASSSHSGLAKNIQYF	TGTGCCAGCAGCTCTCATAGCGGGTTAGCCAAAAACATTCAGTACTTC
TRBV5-1	-	-	TRBJ2-1	CASSSSSGEQFF	TGCGCCAGCAGTTCAAGTAGCGGTGAGCAGTTCTTC
TRBV5-6	-	-	TRBJ2-5	CASSLTGGETQYF	TGTGCCAGCAGCTTAACCGGGGGAGAGACCCAGTACTTC
TRBV19	-	TRBD1	TRBJ2-3	CASRDRGDTQYF	TGTGCCAGTAGGGACAGGGGGGATACGCAGTATTTT
TRBV4-3	-	-	TRBJ1-1	CASSRGQGNTEAFF	TGCGCCAGCAGCCGGGGTCAGGGGAACACTGAAGCTTTCTTT
TRBV9	-	TRBD2	TRBJ2-1	CASSVGLGWEQFF	TGTGCCAGCAGCGTCGGACTAGGATGGGAGCAGTTCTTC
TRBV6-1	-	TRBD1	TRBJ1-2	CASSPRDRTYGYTF	TGTGCCAGCAGTCCCCGGGACAGGACCTATGGCTACACCTTC
TRBV9	-	-	TRBJ1-5	CASSVNANQPQHF	TGTGCCAGCAGCGTAAATGCGAATCAGCCCCAGCATTTT
TRBV5-1	-	-	TRBJ2-7	CASSLAPDSEQYF	TGCGCCAGCAGCTTGGCGCCGGACAGCGAGCAGTACTTC
TRBV11-2	-	-	TRBJ1-1	CASRQGAWNTEAFF	TGTGCCAGCAGACAGGGTGCGTGGAACACTGAAGCTTTCTTT
TRBV5-8	-	-	TRBJ1-1	CASSRRGTEAFF	TGTGCCAGCAGCAGGCGCGGTACTGAAGCTTTCTTT
TRBV29-1	few	-	TRBJ2-7	CSVRGYYEQYF	TGCAGCGTTCGGGGATACTACGAGCAGTACTTC
TRBV19	-	-	TRBJ2-7	CASSHRSYEQYF	TGTGCCAGTAGTCACCGTAGCTACGAGCAGTACTTC
TRBV6-1	-	-	TRBJ2-3	CASSEHRDDTQYF	TGTGCCAGCAGTGAACACAGGGACGATACGCAGTATTTT
TRBV2	-	-	TRBJ1-1	CASSKTGRDTEAFF	TGTGCCAGCAGTAAGACAGGACGTGACACTGAAGCTTTCTTT
TRBV29-1	few	-	TRBJ1-1	CSVVLGGEAFF	TGCAGCGTTGTCCTAGGCGGTGAAGCTTTCTTT
TRBV23-1	few	-	TRBJ2-7	CASGLDREDEQYF	TGCGCCAGCGGCCTAGACAGGGAGGACGAGCAGTACTTC
TRBV30	-	TRBD2	TRBJ2-1	CAWKKREYYNEQFF	TGTGCCTGGAAGAAGCGGGAGTACTACAATGAGCAGTTCTTC
TRBV6-1	-	-	TRBJ2-1	CASSEARAGATYYNEQFF	TGTGCCAGCAGTGAAGCTCGGGCTGGGGCCACTTACTACAATGAGCAGTTCTTC
TRBV5-1	-	-	TRBJ1-3	CASRIDSGGNTIYF	TGCGCCAGCAGAATCGACAGTGGGGGAAACACCATATATTTT
TRBV11-3	-	-	TRBJ1-1	CASSLATEAFF	TGTGCCAGCAGCTTAGCGACTGAAGCTTTCTTT
TRBV6-5	-	TRBD2	TRBJ2-7	CASSTGLAHSYEQYF	TGTGCCAGCAGTACTGGACTAGCTCACTCCTACGAGCAGTACTTC
TRBV6-5	once	TRBD1	TRBJ2-2	CASSYSDRANTGELFF	TGTGCCAGCAGTTACTCGGACAGGGCGAACACCGGGGAGCTGTTTTTT
TRBV2	-	-	TRBJ2-2	CASSVSGELFF	TGTGCCAGCAGTGTCTCCGGGGAGCTGTTTTTT
TRBV29-1	-	TRBD1	TRBJ2-3	CSVETGEADTQYF	TGCAGCGTTGAGACAGGGGAGGCAGATACGCAGTATTTT
TRBV6-1	-	-	TRBJ1-1	CASSDQGAGALNTEAFF	TGTGCCAGCAGTGATCAGGGTGCGGGGGCCTTGAACACTGAAGCTTTCTTT
TRBV2	-	-	TRBJ1-4	CASGPFSEKLFF	TGTGCCAGCGGGCCCTTCAGTGAAAAACTGTTTTTT
TRBV5-8	-	-	TRBJ1-1	CASSLAGFISTEAFF	TGTGCCAGCAGCTTAGCCGGGTTCATAAGCACTGAAGCTTTCTTT
TRBV18	-	-	TRBJ2-7	CASSITSAGLNYEQYF	TGTGCCAGCTCTATCACCTCGGCAGGGCTTAACTACGAGCAGTACTTC
TRBV11-3	few	TRBD2	TRBJ2-1	CASTPGLANNEQFF	TGTGCCAGCACCCCGGGACTAGCAAACAATGAGCAGTTCTTC
TRBV5-6	-	-	TRBJ2-5	CASSFATPRETQYF	TGTGCCAGCAGCTTCGCAACGCCCAGGGAGACCCAGTACTTC
TRBV5-4	-	-	TRBJ1-2	CASSLGGPVDGYTF	TGTGCCAGCAGCTTAGGCGGGCCGGTGGATGGCTACACCTTC
TRBV6-1	-	TRBD2	TRBJ2-7	CASSLRTSGFYEQYF	TGTGCCAGCAGTTTGAGGACTAGCGGGTTCTACGAGCAGTACTTC
TRBV29-1	-	TRBD1	TRBJ2-5	CSVHRRGPQETQYF	TGCAGCGTTCACCGCAGGGGGCCCCAAGAGACCCAGTACTTC
TRBV7-2	-	TRBD1	TRBJ1-1	CASSPWTGLNTEAFF	TGTGCCAGCAGCCCGTGGACAGGCTTGAACACTGAAGCTTTCTTT
TRBV5-4	-	-	TRBJ2-2	CASSLGSLGDGELFF	TGTGCCAGCAGCTTGGGCTCCCTAGGGGACGGGGAGCTGTTTTTT
TRBV9	-	-	TRBJ2-7	CASSVWSDPTYEQYF	TGTGCCAGCAGCGTATGGAGCGACCCTACCTACGAGCAGTACTTC
TRBV28	-	-	TRBJ1-1	CASIESMNTEAFF	TGTGCCAGCATAGAGTCAATGAACACTGAAGCTTTCTTT